This T cell receptor beta chain was captured by sequencing in a study of CD8+CD57+ T cells in acquired aplastic anemia. Study in general: The mean DNA yield obtained from sorted CD4+ and CD8+ cells came to approximately 3 ug.

V lost 4 bases, J lost 2 bases, and 10 bases lay in between. The CDR3 consists of 14 residues. The germline gives CDR1 KGHSH, CDR2 LQKENI. Genomic DNA provided the template from which TCR beta VDJ and CDR3 profiles were obtained. Via MiXCR, TCRdb re-called the reads, giving one row per CDR3 protein. The table records 130,000 or so distinct CDR3 sequences, over 30% of them present only once. This clonotype came up a few times. Patients picked for sequencing had shown CD8+CD57+ cell expansion detected by flow cytometry. The V and J genes are TRBV18 and TRBJ2-3, with D maybe TRBD2 (6 bases). Sequences were obtained from sorted CD4+, CD8+, or CD8+CD57+ T cells (not recorded which) from PBMCs. The receptor comes from a human donor with aplastic anemia. The CDR3 sequence: CASSLRDSTDTQYF. In DNA form, the CDR3 reads TGTGCCAGCTCACTCCGGGACTCCACAGATACGCAGTATTTT.